The 10 T cell receptor beta chains below all came from one sample that was sequenced in a study of control samples from healthy donors and cancer patients. Profiling relied on immunoSEQ multiplex PCR, and the TCRdb table lists in-frame clones only, not all of them. The data hold about 86,000 clones, with about 88% observed a single time. The sequenced sample was PBMCs. These receptors were obtained from a woman in her forties or fifties with colorectal cancer.

The DNA of the CDR3 is TGTGCCAGCAGTGACCCTGGGAGGAGAAACACCATATATTTT. Encoded protein: CASSDPGRRNTIYF. The genes are TRBV2 and TRBJ1-3; no reliable D call. The V end lost 3 bases, the J end lost 5 bases, and 11 bases lay between the germline ends. Germline assignment: CDR1 SNHLY and CDR2 FYNNEI. This CDR3 comprises 14 residues.

The rearrangement uses TRBV3-1 (or the pseudogene TRBV3-2) and TRBJ2-3, with 9 bases that match TRBD2. V was pared by 3 bases and J by 5 bases, with 9 bases of the junction left unmatched. This CDR3 has 16 residues. Germline CDR1 and CDR2: LGHDT and YNNKEL (reference sequence). CDR3 in DNA: TGTGCCAGCAGCCAGAAATTTCGCGGGGGGGGAGATACGCAGTATTTT. It yields the protein CASSQKFRGGGDTQYF.

The chain joins TRBV3-1 (or the pseudogene TRBV3-2) to TRBJ2-3; D not resolved. In germline, CDR1 is LGHDT, CDR2 YNNKEL (reference sequence). The CDR3 is 13 amino acids. Trimming removed 0 bases at V and 4 bases at J, with 5 bases between. The CDR3 coding sequence is TGTGCCAGCAGCCAAGACGGAGCAGATACGCAGTATTTT. Translation: CASSQDGADTQYF.

The chain uses TRBV12-3 or TRBV12-4 and TRBJ2-1, with D unclear. The V end lost 1 base, the J end lost 12 bases, and 10 bases lay between the germline ends. CDR3 length equals 12 residues. CDR3 sequence reads: CASSLGQLGQFF. The CDR3 nucleotides are TGTGCCAGCAGTTTAGGTCAGTTGGGGCAGTTCTTC.

The V and J genes are TRBV28 and TRBJ1-5; 10 positions agree with TRBD1. The CDR3 totals 15 residues. Germline V gives CDR1 MDHEN, CDR2 SYDVKM. V shed 3 bases and J 7 bases; nucleotides not matched to a gene: 6. The DNA of the CDR3 is TGTGCCAGCAGTTTCGGGACAGGGGTGACCCAGCCCCAGCATTTT. It is translated as CASSFGTGVTQPQHF.

This clone occurred once. The chain links TRBV5-1 to TRBJ1-2; tentatively, D is TRBD1 (5 bases). The V end lost 0 bases, the J end lost 2 bases, and 8 bases lay between the germline ends. From germline, CDR1 is SGHRS and CDR2 YFSETQ. This CDR3 spans 14 amino acids. The CDR3 region has the DNA TGCGCCAGCAGCTTGGCACCAGGGAACTATGGCTACACCTTC. Amino acid sequence: CASSLAPGNYGYTF. Full variable domain (missing parts from reference TRBV5-1 and TRBJ1-2): KAGVTQTPRYLIKTRGQQVTLSCSPISGHRSVSWYQQTPGQGLQFLFEYFSETQRNKGNFPGRFSGRQFSNSRSEMNVSTLELGDSALYLCASSLAPGNYGYTFGSGTRLTVV.

V usage is TRBV30 and J usage is TRBJ1-3; 7 nucleotides align to TRBD1. Germline V gene lookup returns CDR1 GTSNPN and CDR2 SVGIG (reference sequence). This CDR3 spans 14 amino acids. Trimming removed 2 bases from V and 1 base from J; junction bases left unmatched: 2. CDR3 region: CAWSQGGSGNTIYF. In nucleotides, the CDR3 is TGTGCCTGGAGTCAGGGGGGGTCTGGAAACACCATATATTTT.

J is TRBJ2-3 and V is TRBV3-1 (or the pseudogene TRBV3-2), with D unresolved. The CDR3 is 15 residues long. V was clipped by 1 base and J by 5 bases, with 13 bases between them. Germline assignment: CDR1 LGHDT and CDR2 YNNKEL (reference sequence). The CDR3 protein is CASSQGPTLRDTQYF. The CDR3 DNA reads as TGTGCCAGCAGCCAAGGGCCCACCCTGAGAGATACGCAGTATTTT.

V gene TRBV24-1 combines with J gene TRBJ1-5; no definite D call. The CDR3 extends over 14 amino acids. V was pared by 6 bases and J by 12 bases, with 20 bases between. CDR1 and CDR2 (germline): KGHDR, SFDVKD. The CDR3 reads CATSYLGLEDYQHF. CDR3 nucleotides: TGTGCCACCAGTTATCTGGGTCTCGAGGATTACCAGCATTTT.

This chain joins TRBV5-6 and TRBJ1-2; 7 positions agree with TRBD1. Germline loops: CDR1 SGHDT, CDR2 YYEEEE. V gave up 1 base and J gave up 7 bases; unmatched junction bases: 7. This CDR3 contains 14 residues. The CDR3 DNA is TGTGCCAGCAGCTTGTTGTCAGGGGGTGGTGGCTACACCTTC. Amino acids: CASSLLSGGGGYTF. The variable domain in full, with the rest retrieved from reference TRBV5-6 and TRBJ1-2, is DAGVTQSPTHLIKTRGQQVTLRCSPKSGHDTVSWYQQALGQGPQFIFQYYEEEERQRGNFPDRFSGHQFPNYSSELNVNALLLGDSALYLCASSLLSGGGGYTFGSGTRLTVV.